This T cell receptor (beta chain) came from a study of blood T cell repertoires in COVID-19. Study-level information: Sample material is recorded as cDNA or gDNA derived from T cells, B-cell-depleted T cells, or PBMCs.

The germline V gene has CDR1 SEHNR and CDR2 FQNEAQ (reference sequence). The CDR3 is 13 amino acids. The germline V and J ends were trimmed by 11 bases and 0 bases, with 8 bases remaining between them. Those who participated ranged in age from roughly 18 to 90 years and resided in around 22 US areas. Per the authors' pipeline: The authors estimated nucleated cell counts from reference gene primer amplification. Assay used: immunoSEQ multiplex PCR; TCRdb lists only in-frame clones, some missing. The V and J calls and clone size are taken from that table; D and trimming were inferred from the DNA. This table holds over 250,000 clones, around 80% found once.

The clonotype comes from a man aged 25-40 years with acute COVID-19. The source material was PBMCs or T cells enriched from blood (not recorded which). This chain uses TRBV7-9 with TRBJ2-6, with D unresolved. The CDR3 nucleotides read TGTGCCGTAGCACGCTCTGGGGCCAACGTCCTGACTTTC. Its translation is CAVARSGANVLTF.